The 24 T cell receptor beta chains presented below share a single source sample, sequenced in a study of T cells in Graves' hyperthyroidism and ophthalmopathy. Regions amplified from RNA transcripts were the TCR beta CDR3 regions. TCR CDR3 underwent first-round RT-PCR with the HTBI primer set. TCRdb used MiXCR to reprocess the multiplex PCR reads, holding one entry per CDR3 protein. The sample lists around 700,000 distinct CDR3 sequences; approximately 18% were seen once. The specimen was blood. These receptors were collected from a woman in her fifties or sixties with Graves' hyperthyroidism that later progressed to Graves' ophthalmopathy.

This chain joins TRBV4-2 and TRBJ1-2; no clear D gene. Germline lookup yields CDR1 LGHNA and CDR2 YNFKEQ. The CDR3 runs to 15 residues. V was pared by 0 bases and J by 2 bases, with 10 bases between. The CDR3 here is CASSQEFPVNYGYTF. DNA of the CDR3: TGTGCCAGCAGCCAAGAATTCCCCGTCAACTATGGCTACACCTTC.

This clonotype was detected ten times or more. The V and J genes are TRBV7-9 and TRBJ2-1; 12 positions match TRBD2. Per the germline V gene, CDR1 is SEHNR and CDR2 is FQNEAQ (reference sequence). V lost 5 bases, J lost 7 bases, and 9 bases stayed unmatched. The CDR3 is made up of 16 amino acids. CDR3: CASSRLLAGGDNEQFF. CDR3 in DNA: TGTGCCAGCAGCAGATTACTAGCGGGGGGTGATAATGAGCAGTTCTTC.

This clonotype was observed many times. The chain combines TRBV30 with TRBJ1-2; D remains unclear. The V end was cut by 4 bases, the J end by 8 bases, with 17 bases between. There are 13 residues in the CDR3. The V gene's germline CDR1 is GTSNPN and CDR2 SVGIG (reference sequence). The chain's CDR3 is CAWTLAARTGYTF. CDR3 nucleotides: TGTGCCTGGACTTTGGCGGCTCGGACGGGCTACACCTTC.

This clonotype was counted many times. The gene calls are TRBV11-2 and TRBJ1-6, with 8 bases aligning to TRBD1. The ends lost 1 base at V and 10 bases at J; junction bases unmatched: 12. The germline gives CDR1 SGHAT, CDR2 FQNNGV. The CDR3 runs 17 residues. DNA of the CDR3: TGTGCCAGCAGCTTAGTGCCGGACAGGGTCAGAGGGTCACCCCTCCACTTT. Protein sequence: CASSLVPDRVRGSPLHF.

This clonotype was picked up a small number of times. This sequence joins TRBV20-1 and TRBJ2-3; D possibly matches TRBD1 or TRBD2 (6 bases each). CDR1 DFQATT and CDR2 SNEGSKA come from the germline V gene (reference sequence). The germline V and J ends were trimmed by 6 bases and 2 bases, with 21 bases remaining between them. This CDR3 contains 16 residues. CDR3 DNA sequence: TGCAGTGCCGCAACTACTAGCCGGGGGCTCACAGATACGCAGTATTTT. It translates to CSAATTSRGLTDTQYF.

This clonotype was seen at least ten times. V usage is TRBV2 and J usage is TRBJ1-2; D is possibly TRBD1 (6 bases). Germline values: CDR1 SNHLY, CDR2 FYNNEI. The ends were cut back, 8 bases at V and 4 bases at J, with 17 bases in the middle. This CDR3 has 14 residues. The CDR3, as DNA: TGTGCCAGCCTCAGACAGGTGGGGCTCTATGGCTACACCTTC. Its translation: CASLRQVGLYGYTF.

This clonotype showed up many times. V gene TRBV18 combines with J gene TRBJ2-5; D not resolved. The V end lost 3 bases, the J end lost 2 bases, and 4 bases lay between the germline ends. This CDR3 has 12 residues. Germline V gene lookup returns CDR1 KGHSH and CDR2 LQKENI. The CDR3 DNA follows: TGTGCCAGCTCACCGCAACAAGAGACCCAGTACTTC. Its translation: CASSPQQETQYF.

This clonotype was seen only a few times. The V gene is TRBV24-1, the J gene TRBJ1-1, with D tentatively TRBD1 (6 bases). The CDR3 spans 16 residues. The germline V and J ends were trimmed by 5 bases and 7 bases, with 22 bases remaining between them. Germline V gene sequence: CDR1 KGHDR, CDR2 SFDVKD. The CDR3 here is CATSAPVGGRLVEAFF. CDR3 coding DNA: TGTGCCACCAGTGCCCCCGTAGGGGGGCGCTTAGTTGAAGCTTTCTTT.

The chain combines TRBV2 with TRBJ1-5; D not certain. Germline V gives CDR1 SNHLY, CDR2 FYNNEI. The CDR3 has 15 amino acids. With 8 bases removed from V and 0 bases from J, the gap between germline ends came to 14 bases. The CDR3 region is CASSGRINSNQPQHF. DNA for the CDR3: TGTGCCAGCTCGGGCAGGATTAATAGCAATCAGCCCCAGCATTTT.

V gene TRBV4-1 combines with J gene TRBJ1-2, with D possibly being TRBD1 (6 bases). Germline V gene lookup returns CDR1 MGHRA and CDR2 YSYEKL. This CDR3 is 14 amino acids long. The V gene lost 2 bases and the J gene lost 8 bases, with 15 bases spanning the gap. CDR3 sequence reads: CASSQFPRGEGYTF. The CDR3 coding sequence is TGCGCCAGCAGCCAATTTCCCAGGGGCGAGGGCTACACCTTC.

The chain employs TRBV6-1 and TRBJ1-1; D is unresolved. The germline CDR1 and CDR2 sequences are MNHNS and SASEGT. The CDR3 covers 12 residues. The germline V and J ends were trimmed by 2 bases and 11 bases, with 12 bases remaining between them. CDR3 residues: CASSEPSLGAFF. CDR3 sequence (DNA): TGTGCCAGCAGTGAACCTTCTCTTGGGGCTTTCTTT.

This rearrangement joins TRBV13 to TRBJ1-2; D uncertain. V lost 2 bases, J lost 2 bases, and 9 bases lay in between. The CDR3 is 14 residues long. Germline-derived CDR1 and CDR2 are PRHDT and FYEKMQ (reference sequence). The CDR3 bases are TGTGCCAGCAGCTTATTCGACGGAAACTATGGCTACACCTTC. This encodes CASSLFDGNYGYTF. Full variable domain (missing parts from reference TRBV13 and TRBJ1-2): AAGVIQSPRHLIKEKRETATLKCYPIPRHDTVYWYQQGPGQDPQFLISFYEKMQSDKGSIPDRFSAQQFSDYHSELNMSSLELGDSALYFCASSLFDGNYGYTFGSGTRLTVV.

This clonotype was seen repeatedly, ten times or more. V is TRBV7-3 and J is TRBJ1-2; D gene uncertain. With 2 bases removed from V and 5 bases from J, the gap between germline ends came to 18 bases. The CDR3 covers 16 residues. Germline V gives CDR1 SGHTA, CDR2 FQGTGA. This CDR3 is CASSLRAGPPEYGYTF. The CDR3 coding sequence is TGTGCCAGCAGCTTACGGGCAGGACCCCCAGAGTATGGCTACACCTTC.

V usage is TRBV10-3 and J usage is TRBJ1-1; the D is unclear. The CDR3 contains 14 residues. Germline CDR1 and CDR2: ENHRY and SYGVKD. V lost 0 bases, J lost 5 bases, and 10 bases lay in between. The CDR3, as DNA: TGTGCCATCAGTGAGTCGATGTTAGGGACTGAAGCTTTCTTT. Its protein product is CAISESMLGTEAFF.

The rearrangement links TRBV10-3 to TRBJ1-2; D perhaps matches TRBD1 (5 bases). The CDR3 extends over 15 amino acids. The V end was cut by 4 bases, the J end by 5 bases, with 17 bases between. Germline CDR1 ENHRY, CDR2 SYGVKD. CDR3 amino acids: CAISVRSSGEYGYTF. The CDR3 bases are TGTGCCATCAGTGTAAGGAGTTCGGGGGAATATGGCTACACCTTC.

This clonotype appeared a few times. V usage is TRBV2 and J usage is TRBJ1-2; D unclear. With 0 bases removed from V and 0 bases from J, the gap between germline ends came to 5 bases. Germline CDR1 reads SNHLY; CDR2 reads FYNNEI. This CDR3 spans 14 amino acids. The CDR3: CASSEAPTNYGYTF. CDR3 bases: TGTGCCAGCAGTGAAGCGCCCACTAACTATGGCTACACCTTC.

This chain connects TRBV7-2 to TRBJ1-1; TRBD1 matches at 7 bases. The germline CDR1 and CDR2 sequences are SGHTA and FQGNSA. Trimming removed 6 bases from V and 1 base from J; junction bases left unmatched: 8. The CDR3 has 15 amino acids. CDR3 amino acids: CASSQNRGQNTEAFF. In nucleotides, the CDR3 is TGTGCCAGCAGTCAAAACAGGGGTCAGAACACTGAAGCTTTCTTT. The whole variable domain, filled in from reference TRBV7-2 and TRBJ1-1, reads GAGVSQSPSNKVTEKGKDVELRCDPISGHTALYWYRQSLGQGLEFLIYFQGNSAPDKSGLPSDRFSAERTGGSVSTLTIQRTQQEDSAVYLCASSQNRGQNTEAFFGQGTRLTVV.

This clonotype was counted a few times. The rearrangement links TRBV29-1 to TRBJ2-1; 7 bases are shared with TRBD2. V lost 6 bases and J lost 5; bases outside the gene matches: 7. Germline lookup yields CDR1 SQVTM and CDR2 ANQGSEA. The CDR3 is 13 residues long. The CDR3 protein is CSVAGLPNNEQFF. The CDR3, as DNA: TGCAGCGTAGCGGGACTACCGAACAATGAGCAGTTCTTC.

The CDR3 region is CASSDRPSEQYF. CDR3 sequence (DNA): TGTGCCAGCTCGGACAGGCCAAGCGAGCAGTACTTC. The chain has TRBV28 and TRBJ2-5; 7 bases line up with TRBD1. With the DNA end fitting TRBJ2-7 better, the J assignment may be wrong. The length of the CDR3 is 12 residues. Germline CDR1 and CDR2: MDHEN and SYDVKM.

This clonotype has ten or more counts. The gene calls are TRBV18 and TRBJ2-3; D perhaps matches TRBD2 (7 bases). Germline CDR1 and CDR2: KGHSH and LQKENI. This CDR3 contains 15 residues. Trimming shortened V by 2 bases and J by 2 bases, and 11 bases separated the two germline ends. The DNA of the CDR3 is TGTGCCAGCTCACCAACGGGGGGCCACACAGATACGCAGTATTTT. Translation gives CASSPTGGHTDTQYF.

The V call is TRBV7-8, the J call TRBJ2-1; TRBD2 agrees at 16 bases. The CDR3 spans 14 residues. The V segment lost 5 bases and the J segment 10 bases; nucleotides outside the gene matches: 2. Germline V lookup: CDR1 SGHVS, CDR2 FQNEAQ. CDR3 region: CASSLGLAGGEQFF. CDR3 in DNA: TGTGCCAGCAGCCTGGGACTAGCGGGGGGGGAGCAGTTCTTC.

V and J are TRBV29-1 and TRBJ1-2; possible D gene TRBD1, 5 bases. This CDR3 has 13 amino acids. The germline V gene encodes CDR1 SQVTM and CDR2 ANQGSEA. V lost 6 bases, J lost 5 bases, and 16 bases lay in between. CDR3 in amino acids: CSVGPGTGYGYTF. DNA of the CDR3: TGCAGCGTGGGGCCGGGGACCGGGTATGGCTACACCTTC.

Concerning this clonotype: A junction end diverges from the germline sequence, so it may reflect a read error. The chain couples TRBV19 to TRBJ1-5; 7 bases are shared with TRBD1. The CDR3 extends over 14 amino acids. The germline gives CDR1 LNHDA, CDR2 SQIVND (reference sequence). In DNA form, the CDR3 reads TGTGCCAGTAGTATCCCGACAGGGTATCATCCCCAGCATTTT. Its translation: CASSIPTGYHPQHF.

This clonotype was seen repeatedly, ten times or more. The chain uses TRBV20-1 and TRBJ2-1, with D tentatively TRBD1 or TRBD2 (5 bases each). CDR1 and CDR2 from the germline V gene are DFQATT and SNEGSKA (reference sequence). Trimming left V 3 bases short and J 2 bases short, with 11 bases between. This CDR3 contains 14 residues. CDR3 sequence (DNA): TGCAGTGCTAGTGGATGGGGACCCTACAATGAGCAGTTCTTC. Translated, it gives CSASGWGPYNEQFF.